The rows below give T cell receptor beta chains drawn from one sample of a study of control samples from healthy donors and cancer patients. Generated by immunoSEQ multiplex PCR, the TCRdb table keeps only in-frame clones and is missing some. The sample carries 30,000 to 35,000 clones, approximately 93% recorded once. Sequencing was performed on blood. The origin of the receptors is a man aged 55-75 years in good health. The CDR3 runs from the conserved cysteine through the conserved F or W. Fields, in order: J gene, CDR3 length, D gene, clone size, V gene, CDR3 protein, CDR3 DNA. The D gene is left open where the match is weak. The size field is filled for only some rows; it gives once, few, many or a size class.

j_call: TRBJ2-5; cdr3_length: 16; d_call: TRBD2; clone_size: -; v_call: TRBV7-2; cdr3_aa: CASSLARAGGQETQYF; cdr3_nt: TGTGCCAGCAGCTTAGCTCGGGCGGGGGGACAAGAGACCCAGTACTTC
j_call: TRBJ2-7; cdr3_length: 15; d_call: -; clone_size: -; v_call: TRBV12-5; cdr3_aa: CASGLDLSSSYEQYF; cdr3_nt: TGTGCTAGTGGTTTGGACCTTTCGAGCTCCTACGAGCAGTACTTC
j_call: TRBJ2-2; cdr3_length: 11; d_call: -; clone_size: -; v_call: TRBV28; cdr3_aa: CASLGNGELFF; cdr3_nt: TGTGCCAGCTTAGGGAACGGGGAGCTGTTTTTT
j_call: TRBJ1-1; cdr3_length: 14; d_call: -; clone_size: -; v_call: TRBV7-2; cdr3_aa: CASSSGQMNTEAFF; cdr3_nt: TGTGCCAGCAGCTCCGGACAGATGAACACTGAAGCTTTCTTT
j_call: TRBJ2-1; cdr3_length: 15; d_call: TRBD2; clone_size: -; v_call: TRBV24-1; cdr3_aa: CATSDDRNGGNEQFF; cdr3_nt: TGTGCCACCAGTGACGACCGAAACGGGGGGAATGAGCAGTTCTTC
j_call: TRBJ2-3; cdr3_length: 16; d_call: TRBD1; clone_size: -; v_call: TRBV7-2; cdr3_aa: CASSTRDRGMGDTQYF; cdr3_nt: TGTGCCAGCAGCACACGGGACAGGGGGATGGGAGATACGCAGTATTTT
j_call: TRBJ2-7; cdr3_length: 17; d_call: TRBD1; clone_size: once; v_call: TRBV18; cdr3_aa: CASSPSLAGTGTYEQYF; cdr3_nt: TGTGCCAGCTCACCCTCGCTAGCCGGGACAGGGACCTACGAGCAGTACTTC
j_call: TRBJ2-2; cdr3_length: 16; d_call: TRBD2; clone_size: -; v_call: TRBV7-7; cdr3_aa: CASSLRGAATDGELFF; cdr3_nt: TGTGCCAGCAGCTTGCGGGGGGCCGCGACGGACGGGGAGCTGTTTTTT
j_call: TRBJ1-2; cdr3_length: 15; d_call: -; clone_size: -; v_call: TRBV7-3; cdr3_aa: CASSLRPGGDYGYTF; cdr3_nt: TGTGCCAGCAGCTTAAGGCCGGGAGGGGACTATGGCTACACCTTC
j_call: TRBJ2-5; cdr3_length: 14; d_call: -; clone_size: -; v_call: TRBV7-9; cdr3_aa: CASSSPTVRETQYF; cdr3_nt: TGTGCCAGCAGCTCCCCTACGGTTAGAGAGACCCAGTACTTC
j_call: TRBJ1-2; cdr3_length: 13; d_call: TRBD1; clone_size: -; v_call: TRBV10-3; cdr3_aa: CAISTGGYVGYTF; cdr3_nt: TGTGCCATCTCGACAGGGGGCTATGTTGGCTACACCTTC
j_call: TRBJ1-3; cdr3_length: 19; d_call: TRBD1; clone_size: -; v_call: TRBV5-1; cdr3_aa: CASSFQPGTGRRSGNTIYF; cdr3_nt: TGCGCCAGCAGCTTTCAACCCGGGACAGGGAGACGATCTGGAAACACCATATATTTT
j_call: TRBJ2-3; cdr3_length: 14; d_call: -; clone_size: -; v_call: TRBV11-2; cdr3_aa: CASSLWELPDTQYF; cdr3_nt: TGTGCCAGCAGCTTGTGGGAGTTACCAGATACGCAGTATTTT
j_call: TRBJ1-2; cdr3_length: 16; d_call: TRBD1; clone_size: -; v_call: TRBV27; cdr3_aa: CASSARQGPTNYGYTF; cdr3_nt: TGTGCCAGCAGCGCCCGACAGGGACCAACTAACTATGGCTACACCTTC
j_call: TRBJ2-5; cdr3_length: 17; d_call: TRBD2; clone_size: -; v_call: TRBV7-2; cdr3_aa: CASSLRPRGGSGETQYF; cdr3_nt: TGTGCCAGCAGCTTAAGGCCCCGGGGGGGCAGTGGGGAGACCCAGTACTTC
j_call: TRBJ1-5; cdr3_length: 13; d_call: -; clone_size: -; v_call: TRBV19; cdr3_aa: CASSINRVQPQHF; cdr3_nt: TGTGCCAGTAGTATAAACAGGGTTCAGCCCCAGCATTTT
j_call: TRBJ1-1; cdr3_length: 13; d_call: -; clone_size: few; v_call: TRBV5-1; cdr3_aa: CASSLNGYTEAFF; cdr3_nt: TGCGCCAGCAGCCTGAACGGGTACACTGAAGCTTTCTTT
j_call: TRBJ1-1; cdr3_length: 13; d_call: -; clone_size: -; v_call: TRBV12-3/TRBV12-4; cdr3_aa: CASSFLGTVEAFF; cdr3_nt: TGTGCCAGCAGTTTTCTCGGGACGGTTGAAGCTTTCTTT
j_call: TRBJ2-2; cdr3_length: 16; d_call: TRBD1; clone_size: -; v_call: TRBV5-1; cdr3_aa: CASSLGGQGLTGELFF; cdr3_nt: TGCGCCAGCAGCTTAGGGGGACAGGGTCTGACCGGGGAGCTGTTTTTT
j_call: TRBJ2-2; cdr3_length: 16; d_call: -; clone_size: -; v_call: TRBV7-9; cdr3_aa: CASSLALGQSTGELFF; cdr3_nt: TGTGCCAGCAGCTTAGCTCTAGGACAGTCCACCGGGGAGCTGTTTTTT
j_call: TRBJ1-3; cdr3_length: 14; d_call: -; clone_size: -; v_call: TRBV18; cdr3_aa: CASSSDRTGNTIYF; cdr3_nt: TGTGCCAGCTCATCTGACAGAACTGGAAACACCATATATTTT
j_call: TRBJ1-1; cdr3_length: 15; d_call: -; clone_size: once; v_call: TRBV18; cdr3_aa: CASSPGAGTNTEAFF; cdr3_nt: TGTGCCAGCTCACCCGGGGCGGGGACCAACACTGAAGCTTTCTTT
j_call: TRBJ1-1; cdr3_length: 12; d_call: -; clone_size: -; v_call: TRBV10-3; cdr3_aa: CAISVGGAEAFF; cdr3_nt: TGTGCCATCAGTGTAGGGGGGGCTGAAGCTTTCTTT
j_call: TRBJ1-1; cdr3_length: 14; d_call: -; clone_size: -; v_call: TRBV7-9; cdr3_aa: CASSFGQMNTEAFF; cdr3_nt: TGTGCCAGCAGCTTCGGACAGATGAACACTGAAGCTTTCTTT